Below, 4 T cell receptor beta chains from the same sample are listed, as sequenced in a study of T cell responses to AZD1222 COVID-19 vaccine. Clones were sequenced by immunoSEQ multiplex PCR, and TCRdb holds only the in-frame ones, with some missing. Here the sample spans roughly 120,000 clones, about 91% being singletons. The sample in question was peripheral blood, obtained 28 days after the second AZD1222 dose. These receptors came from an adult who received the AZD1222 COVID-19 vaccine.

The chain links TRBV4-1 to TRBJ2-1; tentatively, D is TRBD1 (6 bases). Germline V gives CDR1 MGHRA, CDR2 YSYEKL. V was shortened by 1 base and J by 3 bases, with 13 bases between the two germline ends. The CDR3 covers 16 residues. The CDR3 sequence: CASSQGEGVDYNEQFF. For the CDR3, the DNA is TGCGCCAGCAGCCAAGGCGAGGGGGTTGACTACAATGAGCAGTTCTTC.

The chain is built from TRBV6-1 and TRBJ1-3; the D is unclear. The CDR3 has 15 residues. Germline V gene sequence: CDR1 MNHNS, CDR2 SASEGT. The V end lost 2 bases, the J end lost 0 bases, and 8 bases lay between the germline ends. The CDR3 reads CASSERESSGNTIYF. CDR3 sequence (DNA): TGTGCCAGCAGTGAAAGGGAGAGCTCTGGAAACACCATATATTTT.

This chain links TRBV19 with TRBJ2-1; 10 positions agree with TRBD1. This CDR3 has 14 residues. Germline V CDR1 and CDR2: LNHDA, SQIVND (reference sequence). V lost 8 bases and J lost 10; bases outside the gene matches: 11. The CDR3 sequence: CASQTGTGAGEQFF. CDR3 nucleotide sequence: TGTGCCAGTCAGACCGGGACAGGGGCAGGCGAGCAGTTCTTC.

The chain carries TRBV5-1 and TRBJ1-6; no firm D call. Looked up from germline, CDR1 is SGHRS and CDR2 is YFSETQ. The CDR3 is made up of 15 amino acids. Trimming left V 9 bases short and J 3 bases short, with 16 bases between. The CDR3 nucleotides are TGCGCCACCTCGGTTGAGGGTAACTATAATTCACCCCTCCACTTT. This gives the protein CATSVEGNYNSPLHF. The full variable domain, completed using reference TRBV5-1 and TRBJ1-6, is KAGVTQTPRYLIKTRGQQVTLSCSPISGHRSVSWYQQTPGQGLQFLFEYFSETQRNKGNFPGRFSGRQFSNSRSEMNVSTLELGDSALYLCATSVEGNYNSPLHFGNGTRLTVT.